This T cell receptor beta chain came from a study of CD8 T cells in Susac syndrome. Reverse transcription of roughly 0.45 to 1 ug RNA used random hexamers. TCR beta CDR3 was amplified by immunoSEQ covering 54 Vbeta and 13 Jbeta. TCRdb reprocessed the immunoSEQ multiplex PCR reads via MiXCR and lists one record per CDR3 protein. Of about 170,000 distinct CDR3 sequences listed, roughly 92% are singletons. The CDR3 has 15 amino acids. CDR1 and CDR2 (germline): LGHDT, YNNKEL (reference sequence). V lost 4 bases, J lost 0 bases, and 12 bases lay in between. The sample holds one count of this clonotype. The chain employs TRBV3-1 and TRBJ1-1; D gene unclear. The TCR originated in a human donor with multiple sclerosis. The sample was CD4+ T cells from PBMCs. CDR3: CASSPQWQMNTEAFF. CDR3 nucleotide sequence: TGTGCCAGCAGCCCCCAATGGCAAATGAACACTGAAGCTTTCTTT. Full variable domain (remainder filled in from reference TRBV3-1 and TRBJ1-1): DTAVSQTPKYLVTQMGNDKSIKCEQNLGHDTMYWYKQDSKKFLKIMFSYNNKELIINETVPNRFSPKSPDKAHLNLHINSLELGDSAVYFCASSPQWQMNTEAFFGQGTRLTVV.